The 28 T cell receptor beta chains below were found in one sample sequenced in a study of T-cell memory formation after mild COVID-19. One entry per CDR3 protein results from TCRdb running MiXCR on the 5' RACE reads. Among about 140,000 distinct CDR3 sequences listed, approximately 14% were seen once. Sequencing was performed on PBMCs or a T cell subset sorted from them (not recorded which). The receptors were sampled from an adult woman who had mild COVID-19 (a few samples of this study predate the infection). Cell type and time point are not known.

The J gene is TRBJ1-1, the V gene TRBV5-1, with 7 bases identical to TRBD1. This CDR3 is built from 18 residues. Germline V gives CDR1 SGHRS, CDR2 YFSETQ. V shed 4 bases, J shed 0 bases, and the junction held 15 bases outside the gene matches. The CDR3 region is CASSGGQLSLGMNTEAFF. The CDR3 DNA reads TGCGCCAGCAGCGGGGGACAGCTCTCTTTAGGGATGAACACTGAAGCTTTCTTT.

V usage is TRBV25-1 and J usage is TRBJ1-2; no firm D call. Germline CDR1 is MGHDK and CDR2 is SYGVNS. V lost 6 bases to trimming and J lost 0 bases, with 17 bases between them. The CDR3 contains 16 residues. CDR3 loop: CASRGPYGYANYGYTF. Written as DNA, the CDR3 is TGTGCCAGCAGAGGACCCTACGGTTACGCTAACTATGGCTACACCTTC.

This clonotype was counted between two and nine times. The V and J genes are TRBV20-1 and TRBJ2-1; 7 nucleotides match TRBD2. The V segment lost 2 bases and the J segment 7 bases; nucleotides outside the gene matches: 14. Per the germline V gene, CDR1 is DFQATT and CDR2 is SNEGSKA (reference sequence). The CDR3 totals 16 residues. The CDR3 nucleotides are TGCAGTGCTAGACTTTACGCGAGCGCCGGGAGGAATGAGCAGTTCTTC. Protein: CSARLYASAGRNEQFF.

The sample holds a few counts of this clonotype. The chain links TRBV7-3 to TRBJ2-3; TRBD1 is a possible D gene (5 bases). V was cut by 5 bases and J by 0 bases, with 12 bases left in between. CDR3 length: 15 amino acids. Germline lookup yields CDR1 SGHTA and CDR2 FQGTGA. The CDR3 protein is CASSQTASSTDTQYF. Written as DNA, the CDR3 is TGTGCCAGCAGCCAGACAGCCTCTAGCACAGATACGCAGTATTTT.

This clonotype was detected only a few times. The chain couples TRBV11-2 to TRBJ2-5, with 9 bases fitting TRBD1. CDR1 is SGHAT, CDR2 FQNNGV, per germline. V trimming: 5 bases; J trimming: 4 bases; junction bases outside the gene matches: 11. This CDR3 region has 16 residues. The CDR3 DNA reads as TGTGCCAGCAGCAAGACAGGGGGTCTCTCAAGAGAGACCCAGTACTTC. This encodes CASSKTGGLSRETQYF.

The genes are TRBV7-3 and TRBJ2-1; no clear D gene. Trimming pared 2 bases from V and 1 base from J, leaving 12 bases between. The germline CDR1 and CDR2 sequences are SGHTA and FQGTGA. CDR3 length equals 16 residues. The CDR3 nucleotides read TGTGCCAGCAGCTTACTGGGTTTGGGGTCCTACAATGAGCAGTTCTTC. Amino acids: CASSLLGLGSYNEQFF.

The V gene is TRBV10-3, the J gene TRBJ1-2; no reliable D call. CDR3 length: 13 amino acids. V dropped 3 bases and J dropped 6 bases, with 11 bases sitting between them. Germline V gene lookup returns CDR1 ENHRY and CDR2 SYGVKD. CDR3 loop: CAISEGPGHGYTF. The CDR3 nucleotides are TGTGCCATCAGTGAAGGGCCTGGGCATGGCTACACCTTC.

The sample holds a few counts of this clonotype. The J gene is TRBJ2-3, the V gene TRBV7-2; D unclear. The CDR3 is 14 residues long. V was cut by 2 bases and J by 3 bases, with 9 bases left in between. CDR1 is SGHTA, CDR2 FQGNSA, per germline. The CDR3 loop is CASSLRAGTDTQYF. Here the CDR3 DNA reads TGTGCCAGCAGCTTAAGGGCCGGGACAGATACGCAGTATTTT.

This clonotype was counted a few times. This sequence joins TRBV11-2 and TRBJ2-3, with D perhaps TRBD1 or TRBD2 (5 bases each). CDR1 is SGHAT and CDR2 is FQNNGV in the germline V gene. V shed 4 bases and J shed 2 bases, with 10 bases lying between them. The CDR3 is made up of 14 amino acids. CDR3 residues: CASSYRDDTDTQYF. The CDR3 coding sequence is TGTGCCAGCAGCTACCGGGACGACACAGATACGCAGTATTTT.

For the CDR3, the DNA is TGTGCCAGCAGCATACTAGCGGGGGGGTTCACAGATACGCAGTATTTT. Its protein is CASSILAGGFTDTQYF. The chain recombines TRBV11-2 with TRBJ2-3; 13 positions match TRBD2. V lost 5 bases and J lost 2; bases outside the gene matches: 4. The V gene's germline CDR1 is SGHAT and CDR2 FQNNGV. This CDR3 has 16 amino acids.

This sequence joins TRBV27 and TRBJ2-7, with TRBD1 matching over 10 bases. There are 16 residues in the CDR3. Germline CDR1 reads MNHEY; CDR2 reads SMNVEV (reference sequence). The V segment lost 2 bases and the J segment 2 bases; nucleotides outside the gene matches: 6. CDR3 sequence: CASSLIPGTGAYEQYF. In DNA form, the CDR3 reads TGTGCCAGCAGTTTAATCCCCGGGACAGGGGCCTACGAGCAGTACTTC.

The rearrangement joins TRBV7-9 to TRBJ2-1; no reliable D call. Germline values: CDR1 SEHNR, CDR2 FQNEAQ (reference sequence). The CDR3 sequence is 11 residues long. The V gene lost 5 bases and the J gene lost 11 bases, with 10 bases spanning the gap. The CDR3 protein is CASSHDLKQFF. The CDR3 DNA is TGTGCCAGCAGCCACGACCTTAAGCAGTTCTTC.

J is TRBJ2-3 and V is TRBV12-3 or TRBV12-4; either TRBD1 or TRBD2 may fit D (5 bases each). The CDR3 runs to 13 residues. V shed 6 bases and J shed 5 bases, with 12 bases lying between them. CDR3 bases: TGTGCCAGCAGAACCGGGGCGGGAGATACGCAGTATTTT. Translating it yields CASRTGAGDTQYF.

The rearrangement links TRBV12-3 or TRBV12-4 to TRBJ2-7; unclear D gene. The CDR3 contains 11 residues. Trimming left V 6 bases short and J 4 bases short, with 7 bases between. The chain's CDR3 is CASSVEYEQYF. The DNA of the CDR3 is TGTGCCAGCAGCGTTGAATACGAGCAGTACTTC.

The chain uses TRBV29-1 and TRBJ2-3; D not resolved. The V and J ends lost 3 bases and 6 bases respectively, with 4 bases between them. From germline, CDR1 is SQVTM and CDR2 ANQGSEA. CDR3 length: 10 residues. CDR3 residues: CSVELDTQYF. The CDR3 coding sequence is TGCAGCGTTGAGTTGGATACGCAGTATTTT.

This clonotype was observed a few times. The chain combines TRBV6-2 or TRBV6-3 with TRBJ2-1, with D possibly being TRBD2 (5 bases). With 4 bases removed from V and 1 base from J, the gap between germline ends came to 11 bases. The CDR3 is 15 residues long. Germline V CDR1 and CDR2: MNHEY, SVGEGT. DNA of the CDR3: TGTGCCAGCAGTTCGCGGGTTACTTCCTACAATGAGCAGTTCTTC. Translating gives CASSSRVTSYNEQFF.

The chain combines TRBV6-5 with TRBJ2-1; D may be TRBD1 (6 bases). The CDR3 spans 17 residues. V lost 5 bases and J 4 bases, leaving 21 bases between the germline ends. Germline V gene lookup returns CDR1 MNHEY and CDR2 SVGAGI. CDR3 nucleotides: TGTGCCAGCAGTGCCCCTACCGGGACACGATTATACAATGAGCAGTTCTTC. As protein: CASSAPTGTRLYNEQFF.

J is TRBJ2-7 and V is TRBV6-2 or TRBV6-3, with D hard to call. Trimming pared 6 bases from V and 6 bases from J, leaving 15 bases between. This CDR3 comprises 13 residues. The V gene's germline CDR1 is MNHEY and CDR2 SVGEGT. CDR3 DNA: TGTGCCAGCAGGAAGGGCCTCTCGGGCGAGCAGTACTTC. Encoded protein: CASRKGLSGEQYF.

The chain has TRBV2 and TRBJ2-1; D is undetermined. Germline CDR1 reads SNHLY; CDR2 reads FYNNEI. Trimming left V 4 bases short and J 1 base short, with 17 bases between. This CDR3 comprises 17 residues. The CDR3 loop reads CASSAGFGVGSYNEQFF. In DNA form, the CDR3 reads TGTGCCAGCAGTGCAGGATTTGGGGTAGGGTCCTACAATGAGCAGTTCTTC.

This chain connects TRBV4-3 to TRBJ1-2, with unresolved D. Trimming removed 1 base at V and 4 bases at J, with 10 bases between. The germline CDR1 and CDR2 sequences are LGHNA and YSLEER. The CDR3 length is 14 residues. CDR3 sequence: CASSQAVGLYGYTF. The CDR3, as DNA: TGCGCCAGCAGCCAAGCTGTCGGCCTCTATGGCTACACCTTC.

This chain uses TRBV19 with TRBJ2-2, with a possible D match to TRBD2 (6 bases). CDR1 and CDR2 from the germline V gene are LNHDA and SQIVND (reference sequence). V was clipped by 3 bases and J by 7 bases, with 12 bases between them. There are 14 residues in the CDR3. CDR3 loop: CASSIGGWNGELFF. The CDR3 nucleotides read TGTGCCAGTAGTATCGGGGGATGGAACGGGGAGCTGTTTTTT.

J is TRBJ2-7 and V is TRBV6-5; 11 bases match TRBD2. The J segment lost 2 bases and the V segment lost 6 bases, leaving 6 bases of the junction unmatched. This CDR3 is built from 15 residues. The germline gives CDR1 MNHEY, CDR2 SVGAGI. The CDR3: CASRISGGDTYEQYF. DNA of the CDR3: TGTGCCAGCAGAATTAGCGGGGGGGACACCTACGAGCAGTACTTC.

Note on this clonotype: Mismatch with germline at one junction end may stem from a read error. This chain joins TRBV7-7 and TRBJ2-1; tentative D call: TRBD2 (6 bases). The CDR3 length is 16 residues. The germline V gene encodes CDR1 SSHAT and CDR2 FNYEAQ (reference sequence). The CDR3 DNA reads as TGTGCTAGCAGCCCCCTGACTAGTATCTCCTACACTGAGCAGTTCTTC. This codes for CASSPLTSISYTEQFF.

The CDR3 nucleotides read TGCGCCAGCAGCTTGGGACAGGCCTCAACGGGTGTCAATGAGCAGTTCTTC. This sequence encodes CASSLGQASTGVNEQFF. This rearrangement joins TRBV5-1 to TRBJ2-1; D perhaps matches TRBD1 (6 bases). Germline V gene data show CDR1 as SGHRS and CDR2 as YFSETQ. V was shortened by 0 bases and J by 6 bases, with 19 bases between the two germline ends. The CDR3 is 17 residues long.

This clonotype showed up just a few times. The chain recombines TRBV7-9 with TRBJ2-7; D possibly uses TRBD1 or TRBD2 (5 bases each). CDR3 length equals 15 residues. V lost 1 base, J lost 7 bases, and 17 bases lay in between. Germline V gene lookup returns CDR1 SEHNR and CDR2 FQNEAQ (reference sequence). Written as DNA, the CDR3 is TGTGCCAGCAGCTTAGATGTGGGACGAAACCGAGAGCAGTACTTC. Translating it yields CASSLDVGRNREQYF.

This clonotype turned up a few times. The chain carries TRBV29-1 and TRBJ1-2; D is unresolved. The CDR3 has 11 residues. Germline-derived CDR1 and CDR2 are SQVTM and ANQGSEA. Trimming stripped 5 bases from V and 4 bases from J, with 8 bases between. The CDR3 DNA follows: TGCAGCGTTCTTGAAAGCTATGGCTACACCTTC. It codes for CSVLESYGYTF. Variable domain in full (rest from reference TRBV29-1 and TRBJ1-2): SAVISQKPSRDICQRGTSLTIQCQVDSQVTMMFWYRQQPGQSLTLIATANQGSEATYESGFVIDKFPISRPNLTFSTLTVSNMSPEDSSIYLCSVLESYGYTFGSGTRLTVV.

A few counts support this clonotype. J is TRBJ2-1 and V is TRBV24-1; D is uncertain. The CDR3 runs 15 residues. V was shortened by 3 bases and J by 7 bases, with 15 bases between the two germline ends. Germline CDR1 KGHDR, CDR2 SFDVKD. The CDR3 DNA is TGTGCCACCAGTGATGCCGTATTAGCCCCGAATGAGCAGTTCTTC. Its translation is CATSDAVLAPNEQFF.

The chain joins TRBV4-2 to TRBJ2-7; 13 nucleotides agree with TRBD2. J lost 0 bases, V lost 5 bases, and 4 bases had no gene match. The germline gives CDR1 LGHNA, CDR2 YNFKEQ. The CDR3 is 16 residues long. Here the CDR3 DNA reads TGTGCCAGCAGCTCCGGACTAGCGGGGGACTCCTACGAGCAGTACTTC. The encoded protein is CASSSGLAGDSYEQYF.